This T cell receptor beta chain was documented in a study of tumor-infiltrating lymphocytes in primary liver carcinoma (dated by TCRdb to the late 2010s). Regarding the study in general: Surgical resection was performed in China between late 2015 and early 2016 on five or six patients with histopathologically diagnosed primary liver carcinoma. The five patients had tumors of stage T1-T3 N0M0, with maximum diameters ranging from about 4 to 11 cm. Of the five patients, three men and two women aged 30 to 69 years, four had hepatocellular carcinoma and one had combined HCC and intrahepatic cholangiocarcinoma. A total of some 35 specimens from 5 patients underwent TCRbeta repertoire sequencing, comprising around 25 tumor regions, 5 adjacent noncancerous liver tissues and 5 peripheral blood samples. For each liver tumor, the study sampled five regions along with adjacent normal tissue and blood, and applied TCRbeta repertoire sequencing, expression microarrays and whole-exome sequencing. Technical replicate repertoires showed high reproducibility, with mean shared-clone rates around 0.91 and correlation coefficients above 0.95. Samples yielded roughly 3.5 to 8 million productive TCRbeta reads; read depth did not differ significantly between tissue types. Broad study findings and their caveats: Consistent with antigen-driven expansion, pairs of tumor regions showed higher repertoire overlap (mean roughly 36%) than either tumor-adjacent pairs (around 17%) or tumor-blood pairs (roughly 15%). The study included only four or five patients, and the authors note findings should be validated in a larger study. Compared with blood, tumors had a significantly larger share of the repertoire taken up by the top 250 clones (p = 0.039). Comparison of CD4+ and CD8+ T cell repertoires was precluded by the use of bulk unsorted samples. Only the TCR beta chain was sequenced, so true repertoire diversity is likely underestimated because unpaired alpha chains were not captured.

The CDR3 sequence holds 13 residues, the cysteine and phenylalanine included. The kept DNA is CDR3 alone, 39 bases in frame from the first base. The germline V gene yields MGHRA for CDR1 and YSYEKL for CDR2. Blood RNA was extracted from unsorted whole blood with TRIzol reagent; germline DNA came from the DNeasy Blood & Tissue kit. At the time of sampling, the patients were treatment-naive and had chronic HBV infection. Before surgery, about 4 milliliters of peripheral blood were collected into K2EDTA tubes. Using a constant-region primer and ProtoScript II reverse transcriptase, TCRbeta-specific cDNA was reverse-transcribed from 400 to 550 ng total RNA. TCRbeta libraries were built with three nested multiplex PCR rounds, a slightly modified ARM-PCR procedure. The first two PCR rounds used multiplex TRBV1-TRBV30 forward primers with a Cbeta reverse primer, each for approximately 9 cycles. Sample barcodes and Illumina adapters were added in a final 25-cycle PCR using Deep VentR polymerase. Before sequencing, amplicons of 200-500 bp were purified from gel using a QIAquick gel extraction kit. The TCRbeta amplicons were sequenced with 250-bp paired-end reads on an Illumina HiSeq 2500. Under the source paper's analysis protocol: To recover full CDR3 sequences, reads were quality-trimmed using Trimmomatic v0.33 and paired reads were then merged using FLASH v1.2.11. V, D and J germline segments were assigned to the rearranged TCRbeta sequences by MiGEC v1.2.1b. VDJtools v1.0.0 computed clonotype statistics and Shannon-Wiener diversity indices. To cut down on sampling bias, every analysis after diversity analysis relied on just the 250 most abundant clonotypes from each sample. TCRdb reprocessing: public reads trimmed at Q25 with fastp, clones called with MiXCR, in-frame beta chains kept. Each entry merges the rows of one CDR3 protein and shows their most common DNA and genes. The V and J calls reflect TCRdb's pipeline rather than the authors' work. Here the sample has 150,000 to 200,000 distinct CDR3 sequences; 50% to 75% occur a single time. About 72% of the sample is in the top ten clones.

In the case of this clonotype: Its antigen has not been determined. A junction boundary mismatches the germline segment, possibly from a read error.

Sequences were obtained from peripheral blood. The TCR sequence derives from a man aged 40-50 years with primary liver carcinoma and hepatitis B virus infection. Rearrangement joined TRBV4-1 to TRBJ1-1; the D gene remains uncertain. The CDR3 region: CASSRVLNTEASF. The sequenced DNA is TGCGCCAGCAGCCGGGTCCTGAACACTGAAGCTTCCTTT.